A single sample is the source of the 31 T cell receptor beta chains below, sequenced in a study of blood T cell repertoires in COVID-19. The method was immunoSEQ multiplex PCR; TCRdb's version includes in-frame clones alone and lacks a portion of them. The top ten clones hold under 4.5% of a sample with about 260,000 clones, around 80% of them seen once. Sequencing input: PBMCs or T cells enriched from blood (not recorded which). These receptors came from a man aged 30 to 39 with acute COVID-19.

This clone was picked up one time. The chain employs TRBV18 and TRBJ2-1; TRBD2 might be the D (6 bases). V gave up 1 base and J gave up 9 bases, with 22 bases separating them. The germline gives CDR1 KGHSH, CDR2 LQKENI. The CDR3 is made up of 17 amino acids. CDR3 nucleotides: TGTGCCAGCTCACCACGAGGACCCGGCGGGGTTTTTGGTGAGCAGTTCTTC. Its protein is CASSPRGPGGVFGEQFF.

With respect to this clone: The sample carries other DNA sequences with the same CDR3. The chain uses TRBV10-1 and TRBJ1-1, with 8 bases matching TRBD1. Unmatched junction bases numbered 4, after V lost 0 bases and J lost 4 bases. CDR3 length equals 15 residues. CDR1 is WNHNN, CDR2 SYGVQD, per germline (reference sequence). The CDR3 loop is CASSESRQGITEAFF. The CDR3 nucleotides read TGCGCCAGCAGTGAGTCTCGACAGGGGATCACTGAAGCTTTCTTT.

As DNA, the CDR3 is TGTGCCACCAGCAGCTTGGACTGGAAAGAGACCCAGTACTTC. Protein product: CATSSLDWKETQYF. The chain carries TRBV15 and TRBJ2-5; TRBD2 might be the D (5 bases). Between the trimmed V and J ends, which lost 3 bases and 3 bases, there was a span of 11 bases. This CDR3 has 14 amino acids. Germline values: CDR1 LNHNV, CDR2 YYDKDF (reference sequence).

The chain recombines TRBV6-5 with TRBJ1-1; 7 bases fit TRBD1. The CDR3 totals 14 residues. Germline CDR1 and CDR2: MNHEY and SVGAGI. V lost 2 bases and J lost 2; bases outside the gene matches: 2. CDR3: CASSYGTANTEAFF. CDR3 DNA sequence: TGTGCCAGCAGTTACGGGACAGCAAACACTGAAGCTTTCTTT.

The V and J genes are TRBV5-6 and TRBJ2-5; 8 bases are a match to TRBD1. V lost 3 bases to trimming and J lost 0 bases; unmatched junction nucleotides: 13. Germline CDR1 SGHDT, CDR2 YYEEEE. The CDR3 is made up of 18 amino acids. CDR3 residues: CASSSPAGTGRYQETQYF. The CDR3, as DNA: TGTGCCAGCAGCTCACCAGCCGGGACAGGAAGGTACCAAGAGACCCAGTACTTC. The full variable domain, in which reference TRBV5-6 and TRBJ2-5 provide the parts outside the CDR3, is DAGVTQSPTHLIKTRGQQVTLRCSPKSGHDTVSWYQQALGQGPQFIFQYYEEEERQRGNFPDRFSGHQFPNYSSELNVNALLLGDSALYLCASSSPAGTGRYQETQYFGPGTRLLVL.

The chain joins TRBV29-1 to TRBJ2-5, with TRBD1 as a possible D gene (7 bases). The CDR3 extends over 17 amino acids. Germline CDR1 and CDR2: SQVTM and ANQGSEA. V was pared by 7 bases and J by 1 base, with 25 bases between. CDR3 nucleotide sequence: TGCAGCGCTGGGCGGGACAGCCAATCGTCGGGCCAAGAGACCCAGTACTTC. Translation gives CSAGRDSQSSGQETQYF.

The chain is built from TRBV2 and TRBJ2-1; D remains unclear. CDR1 SNHLY and CDR2 FYNNEI come from the germline V gene. The CDR3 consists of 13 residues. V lost 1 base and J lost 5, with 6 bases in between. As DNA, the CDR3 is TGTGCCAGCAGTGAAGAGTTAGACAATGAGCAGTTCTTC. This translates into CASSEELDNEQFF.

This clone was observed once. V is TRBV5-1 and J is TRBJ1-6, with a weak D call TRBD1 (6 bases). V was cut by 3 bases and J by 2 bases, with 9 bases left in between. Germline V gene sequence: CDR1 SGHRS, CDR2 YFSETQ. CDR3 size: 15 residues. CDR3 amino acids: CASSSQGAYNSPLHF. The CDR3 DNA sequence: TGCGCCAGCAGCTCACAGGGCGCCTATAATTCACCCCTCCACTTT.

The chain recombines TRBV28 with TRBJ1-2; D ambiguous. V dropped 3 bases and J dropped 4 bases, with 9 bases sitting between them. This CDR3 has 13 residues. The germline V gene has CDR1 MDHEN and CDR2 SYDVKM. The CDR3 nucleotides are TGTGCCAGCAGTTTGGCCGGGTCCTATGGCTACACCTTC. It codes for CASSLAGSYGYTF.

The J gene is TRBJ2-7, the V gene TRBV18, with D maybe TRBD2 (5 bases). Germline CDR1 reads KGHSH; CDR2 reads LQKENI. V was cut by 2 bases and J by 5 bases, with 16 bases left in between. The CDR3 is made up of 15 amino acids. In DNA form, the CDR3 reads TGTGCCAGCTCACCAGGAAACGGGGTCTACCACGAGCAGTACGTC. Protein product: CASSPGNGVYHEQYV.

This clone occurred once. V gene TRBV19 combines with J gene TRBJ2-4; no firm D call. The CDR3 totals 14 residues. V shed 5 bases and J shed 0 bases, with 8 bases lying between them. Germline CDR1 reads LNHDA; CDR2 reads SQIVND (reference sequence). Written as DNA, the CDR3 is TGTGCCAGTAGTTTACTTGGAGCCAAAAACATTCAGTACTTC. Its protein product is CASSLLGAKNIQYF.

V is TRBV19 and J is TRBJ1-6, with 7 positions matching TRBD1. The CDR3 covers 14 residues. J gave up 6 bases and V 8 bases, and 7 bases lay outside the gene matches. Per the germline V gene, CDR1 is LNHDA and CDR2 is SQIVND (reference sequence). CDR3 nucleotides: TGTGCCAGTTCCTTGGACAGGTCTAATTCACCCCTCCACTTT. This translates into CASSLDRSNSPLHF.

The genes are TRBV3-1 (or the pseudogene TRBV3-2) and TRBJ1-3; unclear D gene. Germline V lookup: CDR1 LGHDT, CDR2 YNNKEL (reference sequence). The V end was cut by 9 bases, the J end by 1 base, with 16 bases between. This CDR3 comprises 15 residues. The CDR3 nucleotides are TGTGCCAGTGCTCCGTCGATGACTTCTGGAAACACCATATATTTT. Translating gives CASAPSMTSGNTIYF.

In its sample, this clone was seen a few times. Other DNA sequences in the sample encode the same CDR3. The genes are TRBV28 and TRBJ2-5; D might be TRBD1 (5 bases). V was trimmed by 5 bases and J by 2 bases, leaving 9 bases between them. The CDR3 spans 13 residues. Germline V CDR1 and CDR2: MDHEN, SYDVKM. The CDR3 DNA reads TGTGCCAGCAGTCAGGGCGGACAAGAGACCCAGTACTTC. Amino acids: CASSQGGQETQYF.

The chain is built from TRBV6-5 and TRBJ1-1; 7 bases line up with TRBD1. The CDR3 has 15 amino acids. With V trimmed by 2 bases and J by 0 bases, 3 bases remained unmatched. Per germline, CDR1 MNHEY and CDR2 SVGAGI. The CDR3 coding sequence is TGTGCCAGCAGTTACGTGACAGGGATGAACACTGAAGCTTTCTTT. It specifies CASSYVTGMNTEAFF.

The rearrangement joins TRBV5-6 to TRBJ1-4, with 8 bases identical to TRBD1. Per germline, CDR1 SGHDT and CDR2 YYEEEE. After removal of 2 bases from V and 8 bases from J, the junction contained 11 bases not matched to a gene. CDR3 size: 16 residues. CDR3 residues: CASSFSSRGHREKLFF. The CDR3 region has the DNA TGTGCCAGCAGCTTCTCGTCCAGGGGGCACCGGGAAAAACTGTTTTTT.

The chain couples TRBV2 to TRBJ2-5; D call uncertain. Germline-derived CDR1 and CDR2 are SNHLY and FYNNEI. Trimming took 10 bases from V and 2 from J, leaving 14 bases between them. CDR3 length: 13 residues. CDR3 residues: CAKRPEQQETQYF. CDR3 sequence (DNA): TGTGCCAAGCGCCCGGAGCAGCAAGAGACCCAGTACTTC.

This sequence joins TRBV7-8 and TRBJ2-7; 7 bases are shared with TRBD1. Per the germline V gene, CDR1 is SGHVS and CDR2 is FQNEAQ. The CDR3 sequence is 13 residues long. J was trimmed by 8 bases and V by 4 bases; bases with no gene match: 8. For the CDR3, the DNA is TGTGCCAGCAGCTCCGGTCGGGACAGTCAGCAGTACGTC. Translated, it gives CASSSGRDSQQYV.

The gene calls are TRBV5-4 and TRBJ1-4, with D unclear. CDR1 SGHNT and CDR2 YYREEE come from the germline V gene (reference sequence). There are 12 residues in the CDR3. Trimming cost V 1 base and J 10 bases, with 8 bases left between them. This CDR3 is CASSLREGKLFF. The CDR3 DNA reads as TGTGCCAGCAGCTTGAGGGAGGGAAAACTGTTTTTT.

This clone was picked up one time. The rearrangement links TRBV24-1 to TRBJ1-6; 9 bases are a match to TRBD1. V shed 5 bases, J shed 8 bases, and the junction held 0 bases outside the gene matches. Per germline, CDR1 KGHDR and CDR2 SFDVKD. This CDR3 is built from 13 residues. This CDR3 is CATSGQGDSPLHF. DNA for the CDR3: TGTGCCACCAGTGGACAGGGGGATTCACCCCTCCACTTT.

A note on this clone: Compared with germline, one end of the junction differs, possibly owing to a read error. This chain links TRBV5-1 with TRBJ2-3, with 9 bases that match TRBD2. The CDR3 runs 18 residues. The germline CDR1 and CDR2 sequences are SGHRS and YFSETQ. The DNA for the CDR3 is TGTGCCAGCAGCCCCGATTTGGCGGGAGGGCCGAGCACAGATACGCAGTATTTT. Amino acid sequence: CASSPDLAGGPSTDTQYF.

The chain combines TRBV28 with TRBJ2-3; perhaps TRBD2 as D (6 bases). Germline V gives CDR1 MDHEN, CDR2 SYDVKM. Trimming took off 7 bases at V and 2 bases at J, with 13 bases between the two ends. The CDR3 is 14 residues long. The CDR3 region has the DNA TGTGCCAGCACCACGGCGGGGACCACAGATACGCAGTATTTT. This encodes CASTTAGTTDTQYF.

The chain joins TRBV28 to TRBJ2-5; 8 positions agree with TRBD1. The V gene's germline CDR1 is MDHEN and CDR2 SYDVKM. This CDR3 spans 16 amino acids. V lost 1 base and J lost 4; bases outside the gene matches: 8. This CDR3 reads CASSLSGQGRRETQYF. The CDR3 DNA reads TGTGCCAGCAGTTTATCAGGACAGGGAAGGAGAGAGACCCAGTACTTC.

The gene calls are TRBV6-2 or TRBV6-3 and TRBJ2-7, with D hard to call. Deletions cut 5 bases from V and 5 bases from J, with 16 bases between. Germline values: CDR1 MNHEY, CDR2 SVGEGT. CDR3 length equals 14 residues. CDR3 DNA sequence: TGTGCCAGCAGTCGAGGAGCCCCTGCCCACGAGCAGTACGTC. Amino acids: CASSRGAPAHEQYV.

In nucleotides, the CDR3 is TGCAGCGTTGAAGAATCGGGGGTTTCGGACACCGGGGAGCTGTTTTTT. It encodes CSVEESGVSDTGELFF. The rearrangement links TRBV29-1 to TRBJ2-2; TRBD2 might be the D (6 bases). Trimming took 0 bases from V and 3 from J, leaving 14 bases between them. This CDR3 spans 16 amino acids. CDR1 is SQVTM, CDR2 ANQGSEA, per germline.

V and J are TRBV28 and TRBJ2-5; D gene ambiguous. V was clipped by 5 bases and J by 0 bases, with 19 bases between them. Germline CDR1 is MDHEN and CDR2 is SYDVKM. The CDR3 extends over 17 amino acids. CDR3 DNA sequence: TGTGCCAGCAGTGTATCACTTGGGTCCGGGTACCAAGAGACCCAGTACTTC. Translating gives CASSVSLGSGYQETQYF.

V is TRBV2 and J is TRBJ2-7, with 7 bases identical to TRBD1. The CDR3 spans 15 residues. Losses at the gene ends were 3 bases for V and 3 bases for J; bases not matched to a gene: 8. The germline V gene encodes CDR1 SNHLY and CDR2 FYNNEI. The CDR3 loop is CASSDARTGRYEQYV. The CDR3 nucleotides read TGTGCCAGCAGTGACGCACGGACAGGACGCTACGAGCAGTACGTC.

This chain joins TRBV6-5 and TRBJ2-3; 12 bases map to TRBD1. From germline, CDR1 is MNHEY and CDR2 SVGAGI. The ends lost 8 bases at V and 2 bases at J; junction bases unmatched: 5. CDR3 length equals 15 residues. The CDR3 DNA reads TGTGCCAGCGGGACAGGGGGCCACCTCACAGATACGCAGTATTTT. Translation gives CASGTGGHLTDTQYF.

This chain joins TRBV4-1 and TRBJ2-7; 8 nucleotides align to TRBD2. This CDR3 comprises 18 residues. CDR1 and CDR2 (germline): MGHRA, YSYEKL. With V trimmed by 4 bases and J by 0 bases, 14 bases remained unmatched. CDR3 sequence: CASSPSTLSGGPSYEQYV. The CDR3, as DNA: TGCGCCAGCAGCCCGTCAACCCTGAGCGGGGGACCCTCCTACGAGCAGTACGTC.

This clone was recorded a few times. The rearrangement uses TRBV4-1 and TRBJ2-1; 7 bases are a match to TRBD2. The germline gives CDR1 MGHRA, CDR2 YSYEKL. The ends lost 4 bases at V and 6 bases at J; junction bases unmatched: 3. This CDR3 is 13 amino acids long. The CDR3 sequence is CASSRRTSNEQFF. CDR3 sequence (DNA): TGCGCCAGCAGCCGACGGACTAGCAATGAGCAGTTCTTC.

The chain couples TRBV30 to TRBJ1-1, with 9 bases lining up with TRBD1. The CDR3 runs 12 residues. Germline loops: CDR1 GTSNPN, CDR2 SVGIG (reference sequence). Trimming cost V 8 bases and J 7 bases; bases outside gene matches: 8. CDR3 DNA sequence: TGTGCCAGACAGGGGGTTGGTCTTGAAGCTTTCTTT. This gives the protein CARQGVGLEAFF. Complete variable domain (other parts from reference TRBV30 and TRBJ1-1): SQTIHQWPATLVQPVGSPLSLECTVEGTSNPNLYWYRQAAGRGLQLLFYSVGIGQISSEVPQNLSASRPQDRQFILSSKKLLLSDSGFYLCARQGVGLEAFFGQGTRLTVV.